The 27 T cell receptor beta chains reported below all come from one sample, sequenced in a study of T cell repertoires in cytomegalovirus infection. Using its own MiXCR run on the reads, TCRdb lists one record per CDR3 protein. The table shows hundreds of thousands of distinct CDR3 sequences, with roughly 31% occurring only once. Their antigens are not known. Sequencing used cultured CD8+ T cells from PBMCs, obtained from culture after CMV antigen stimulation. Receptors were obtained from a human donor in good health (CMV status not recorded). Some clones in this sample may be carry-over from other donors' samples.

This clonotype has only a few counts. V and J are TRBV20-1 and TRBJ1-2; possible D gene TRBD1, 5 bases. Germline V CDR1 and CDR2: DFQATT, SNEGSKA (reference sequence). V dropped 4 bases and J dropped 4 bases, with 19 bases sitting between them. CDR3 size: 15 residues. CDR3 DNA: TGCAGTGCTAAAACTCGGGACGGAGGACCCTATGGCTACACCTTC. It translates to CSAKTRDGGPYGYTF.

This clonotype has a count of ten or more. This chain links TRBV7-9 with TRBJ2-4; 7 bases are a match to TRBD2. CDR1 is SEHNR, CDR2 FQNEAQ, per germline (reference sequence). There are 18 residues in the CDR3. J lost 8 bases, V lost 4 bases, and 20 bases had no gene match. The DNA for the CDR3 is TGTGCCAGCAGCTCCAACCGACTAGCCCCTCAGCCGGCGGACATTCAGTACTTC. Encoded protein: CASSSNRLAPQPADIQYF.

This chain links TRBV4-1 with TRBJ2-2, with TRBD2 as a possible D gene (6 bases). Per the germline V gene, CDR1 is MGHRA and CDR2 is YSYEKL. Trimming took 3 bases from V and 1 from J, leaving 15 bases between them. The CDR3 runs 17 residues. CDR3 in amino acids: CASSHPGEDQNTGELFF. CDR3 nucleotides: TGCGCCAGCAGCCACCCCGGGGAGGACCAGAACACCGGGGAGCTGTTTTTT.

J is TRBJ1-1 and V is TRBV19; the D is unclear. This CDR3 is built from 17 residues. With 6 bases removed from V and 3 bases from J, the gap between germline ends came to 23 bases. Germline assignment: CDR1 LNHDA and CDR2 SQIVND (reference sequence). The CDR3: CASRGTLVRVSYTEAFF. DNA for the CDR3: TGTGCCAGTAGAGGCACCCTTGTTAGGGTTTCATACACTGAAGCTTTCTTT.

This chain uses TRBV4-1 with TRBJ1-1; D gene ambiguous. Per the germline V gene, CDR1 is MGHRA and CDR2 is YSYEKL. Trimming left V 1 base short and J 4 bases short, with 19 bases between. The CDR3 spans 17 residues. This CDR3 reads CASSQAYSGLASTEAFF. CDR3 nucleotide sequence: TGCGCCAGCAGCCAAGCCTACTCTGGACTAGCTTCCACTGAAGCTTTCTTT.

J is TRBJ1-6 and V is TRBV20-1; maybe TRBD1 (5 bases). Germline CDR1 reads DFQATT; CDR2 reads SNEGSKA (reference sequence). The CDR3 loop spans 17 amino acids. Trimming removed 0 bases at V and 0 bases at J, with 12 bases between. The CDR3 region has the DNA TGCAGTGCTAGAGATCCAGGGCAGAGCTCCTATAATTCACCCCTCCACTTT. As protein: CSARDPGQSSYNSPLHF.

This rearrangement joins TRBV27 to TRBJ1-2; a possible D gene is TRBD1 (5 bases). V lost 2 bases, J lost 4 bases, and 11 bases lay in between. The germline gives CDR1 MNHEY, CDR2 SMNVEV (reference sequence). CDR3 length: 14 residues. The CDR3 loop is CASSLARAPYGYTF. CDR3 nucleotides: TGTGCCAGCAGTTTAGCCAGGGCGCCCTATGGCTACACCTTC.

The gene calls are TRBV4-1 and TRBJ2-1; D remains ambiguous. Germline lookup yields CDR1 MGHRA and CDR2 YSYEKL. The CDR3 covers 16 residues. V gave up 2 bases and J gave up 4 bases, with 15 bases separating them. DNA of the CDR3: TGCGCCAGCAGCCAATTTACAGATTCCCCTTACAATGAGCAGTTCTTC. It specifies CASSQFTDSPYNEQFF.

This chain connects TRBV7-9 to TRBJ1-3; possible D gene TRBD1, 6 bases. V lost 4 bases and J 1 base, leaving 14 bases between the germline ends. This CDR3 comprises 16 residues. Germline lookup yields CDR1 SEHNR and CDR2 FQNEAQ (reference sequence). CDR3 protein: CASSSSPGASGNTIYF. CDR3 nucleotides: TGTGCCAGCAGCTCCTCACCAGGGGCATCTGGAAACACCATATATTTT.

Of note for this clonotype: An end of the junction does not agree with germline; a read error may underlie this. The V gene is TRBV19, the J gene TRBJ2-5; no definite D call. This CDR3 is 8 amino acids long. Germline assignment: CDR1 LNHDA and CDR2 SQIVND (reference sequence). CDR3 residues: CASRPPDF. DNA of the CDR3: TGTGCCAGTAGGCCCCCGGACTTC.

This clonotype was seen only a few times. V is TRBV6-2 or TRBV6-3 and J is TRBJ1-1, with 9 bases that match TRBD1. The ends lost 4 bases at V and 3 bases at J; junction bases unmatched: 9. The CDR3 is made up of 16 amino acids. Germline V gene lookup returns CDR1 MNHEY and CDR2 SVGEGT. CDR3 nucleotides: TGTGCCAGCAGTTCGGTACAGGGGGCGCCCGACACTGAAGCTTTCTTT. It codes for CASSSVQGAPDTEAFF.

This clonotype was detected a few times. The chain recombines TRBV7-6 with TRBJ1-6, with D possibly TRBD1 on 5 matching bases. Germline V gene lookup returns CDR1 SGHVS and CDR2 FNYEAQ. CDR3 size: 16 residues. V was clipped by 1 base and J by 7 bases, with 14 bases between them. DNA for the CDR3: TGTGCCAGCAGCTTAGGGATGGCAGGACAAAATTCACCCCTCCACTTT. Protein sequence: CASSLGMAGQNSPLHF.

The rearrangement joins TRBV7-6 to TRBJ2-4; D is possibly TRBD1 or TRBD2 (5 bases each). From germline, CDR1 is SGHVS and CDR2 FNYEAQ. This CDR3 comprises 14 residues. Trimming took off 3 bases at V and 10 bases at J, with 16 bases between the two ends. This CDR3 reads CASSFRDPFMIQYF. The CDR3 DNA reads TGTGCCAGCAGCTTCCGGGACCCCTTCATGATTCAGTACTTC.

This clonotype turned up a few times. DNA for the CDR3: TGTGCCAGCAGCCAAGGAGGACAGATCTATGGCTACACCTTC. It specifies CASSQGGQIYGYTF. The gene calls are TRBV6-2 or TRBV6-3 and TRBJ1-2; tentative D call: TRBD1 (6 bases). CDR3 length equals 14 residues. V lost 6 bases to trimming and J lost 4 bases, with 15 bases between them. Per the germline V gene, CDR1 is MNHEY and CDR2 is SVGEGT.

V and J are TRBV12-3 or TRBV12-4 and TRBJ2-3; D might be TRBD1 (6 bases). The CDR3 has 15 amino acids. Trimming took 0 bases from V and 3 from J, leaving 10 bases between them. CDR3 amino acids: CASSLALRGTDTQYF. The CDR3 coding sequence is TGTGCCAGCAGTTTAGCGCTCAGGGGTACAGATACGCAGTATTTT.

This clonotype was detected only a few times. The chain is built from TRBV7-3 and TRBJ2-1, with 8 bases that match TRBD1. The ends lost 3 bases at V and 2 bases at J; junction bases unmatched: 3. Per the germline V gene, CDR1 is SGHTA and CDR2 is FQGTGA. This CDR3 has 15 residues. This CDR3 is CASSFGQGPYNEQFF. DNA of the CDR3: TGTGCCAGCAGCTTTGGACAGGGCCCCTACAATGAGCAGTTCTTC.

This clonotype showed up just a few times. This chain links TRBV29-1 with TRBJ1-1, with D unresolved. Trimming left V 1 base short and J 0 bases short, with 12 bases between. CDR3 length equals 15 residues. The V gene's germline CDR1 is SQVTM and CDR2 ANQGSEA. CDR3 region: CSVEGPTSLNTEAFF. The CDR3 nucleotides are TGCAGCGTTGAAGGACCCACCAGTCTGAACACTGAAGCTTTCTTT.

The chain has TRBV7-9 and TRBJ2-1; D gene ambiguous. This CDR3 has 14 amino acids. Germline lookup yields CDR1 SEHNR and CDR2 FQNEAQ (reference sequence). V lost 5 bases and J 5 bases, leaving 13 bases between the germline ends. CDR3 in amino acids: CASSPPQANNEQFF. CDR3 bases: TGTGCCAGCAGCCCCCCCCAAGCAAACAATGAGCAGTTCTTC. Full variable domain (missing parts from reference TRBV7-9 and TRBJ2-1): DTGVSQNPRHKITKRGQNVTFRCDPISEHNRLYWYRQTLGQGPEFLTYFQNEAQLEKSRLLSDRFSAERPKGSFSTLEIQRTEQGDSAMYLCASSPPQANNEQFFGPGTRLTVL.

The chain employs TRBV6-5 and TRBJ2-5; TRBD1 agrees at 11 bases. This CDR3 spans 17 amino acids. Germline CDR1 reads MNHEY; CDR2 reads SVGAGI. Trimming took 0 bases from V and 4 from J; bases not matched to a gene: 7. CDR3 sequence reads: CASSYSSRGQGGETQYF. In DNA, the CDR3 is TGTGCCAGCAGTTACTCGTCACGGGGACAGGGGGGAGAGACCCAGTACTTC.

Here the CDR3 DNA reads TGTGCCAGCAGTTCAATATCGCACACCGGGGAGCTGTTTTTT. This codes for CASSSISHTGELFF. This chain joins TRBV6-5 and TRBJ2-2; D gene ambiguous. Trimming took 4 bases from V and 3 from J, leaving 9 bases between them. CDR1 and CDR2 (germline): MNHEY, SVGAGI. The CDR3 is 14 residues long.

The rearrangement joins TRBV27 to TRBJ1-2; D not resolved. V lost 5 bases, J lost 3 bases, and 10 bases lay in between. Germline V lookup: CDR1 MNHEY, CDR2 SMNVEV (reference sequence). The CDR3 is 13 residues long. CDR3 bases: TGTGCCAGCAGTGTTGGGCCCGACTATGGCTACACCTTC. Residues: CASSVGPDYGYTF.

The chain joins TRBV4-1 to TRBJ2-7; 7 bases align to TRBD1. The CDR3 length is 14 residues. From germline, CDR1 is MGHRA and CDR2 YSYEKL. V gave up 1 base and J gave up 2 bases; unmatched junction bases: 2. CDR3 protein: CASSQVQGTYEQYF. The DNA of the CDR3 is TGCGCCAGCAGCCAAGTACAGGGGACCTACGAGCAGTACTTC.

This clonotype is a singleton in its sample. This chain connects TRBV19 to TRBJ1-2; possible D gene TRBD1, 6 bases. CDR3 length: 14 residues. Germline CDR1 and CDR2: LNHDA and SQIVND (reference sequence). V lost 3 bases to trimming and J lost 5 bases, with 13 bases between them. The CDR3 DNA sequence: TGTGCCAGTAGTATTGGTCGGGGGCGTTATGGCTACACCTTC. This sequence encodes CASSIGRGRYGYTF. The variable domain in full, with the rest retrieved from reference TRBV19 and TRBJ1-2, is DGGITQSPKYLFRKEGQNVTLSCEQNLNHDAMYWYRQDPGQGLRLIYYSQIVNDFQKGDIAEGYSVSREKKESFPLTVTSAQKNPTAFYLCASSIGRGRYGYTFGSGTRLTVV.

The rearrangement uses TRBV12-3 or TRBV12-4 and TRBJ1-1; D is uncertain. V shed 3 bases and J shed 11 bases, with 16 bases lying between them. The CDR3 totals 13 residues. CDR3 sequence: CASSFNLHTPAFF. In DNA, the CDR3 is TGTGCCAGCAGTTTCAATCTTCACACACCGGCTTTCTTT.

This clonotype has ten or more counts. The chain has TRBV7-2 and TRBJ1-2; D not certain. This CDR3 is built from 11 residues. Trimming stripped 5 bases from V and 7 bases from J, with 8 bases between. In germline, CDR1 is SGHTA, CDR2 FQGNSA. The CDR3 is CASSPGAGYTF. In nucleotides, the CDR3 is TGTGCCAGCAGCCCCGGCGCTGGCTACACCTTC.

Many counts were recorded for this clonotype. J is TRBJ1-1 and V is TRBV7-6; D is unclear. Trimming shortened V by 1 base and J by 4 bases, and 10 bases separated the two germline ends. The CDR3 contains 14 residues. Looked up from germline, CDR1 is SGHVS and CDR2 is FNYEAQ. As DNA, the CDR3 is TGTGCCAGCAGCTTAGAGGAATGGGGCACTGAAGCTTTCTTT. This translates into CASSLEEWGTEAFF.

Here the CDR3 reads CATNPTGRQFNEKLFF. The DNA for the CDR3 is TGTGCCACCAATCCAACCGGGAGGCAGTTTAATGAAAAACTGTTTTTT. The genes are TRBV19 and TRBJ1-4; D call uncertain. Germline V gene sequence: CDR1 LNHDA, CDR2 SQIVND (reference sequence). The V end was cut by 10 bases, the J end by 4 bases, with 22 bases between. The CDR3 consists of 16 residues.